This is a list of T cell receptor beta chains from one sample in a study of T cell repertoires in cytomegalovirus infection. The antigens these receptors bind are not known. MiXCR was run by TCRdb on the reads, yielding one entry per CDR3 protein. The profile shows roughly 500,000 distinct CDR3 sequences, around a third of them singletons. This material consisted of cultured PBMCs, taken from culture after CMV antigen stimulation. The receptors originated from a human donor in good health (CMV status not recorded). Some clones in this sample may be carry-over from other donors' samples. Both conserved end residues are trimmed from each CDR3. Clone size is shown for a subset of rows, as once, few, many or a class of expanded clone.

12,TRBV5-1,many,TRBJ1-6,ASSLRAVNSPLH
10,TRBV7-9,.,TRBJ1-1,ASLIYNTEAF
13,TRBV7-2,.,TRBJ2-5,ASRRGGRRKETQY
10,TRBV12-3/TRBV12-4,few,TRBJ1-1,ASRGRGTEAF
14,TRBV7-9,.,TRBJ1-1,ASSAKGGIGNTEAF
14,TRBV7-2,few,TRBJ2-6,ASSLVSGAGANVLT
11,TRBV24-1,.,TRBJ1-2,ATSSGALYGYT
14,TRBV7-3,many,TRBJ2-1,ASSPSSGSIYNEQF
14,TRBV11-2,few,TRBJ2-5,ASSDGAGLWTETQY
12,TRBV12-3/TRBV12-4,few,TRBJ1-3,ASSWDSSGNTIY
6,TRBV30,.,TRBJ1-1,VLGKAF
12,TRBV6-2/TRBV6-3,few,TRBJ2-5,ASSYSRGTETQY
9,TRBV29-1,.,TRBJ1-2,SVEVNYGYT
13,TRBV7-2,many,TRBJ2-7,ASSLTLAGDYEQY
14,TRBV28,many,TRBJ2-1,ASSLPSSTSYNEQF
13,TRBV7-2,many,TRBJ2-3,ASSPLSAGKDTQY
11,TRBV7-2,few,TRBJ1-2,ASSLRGKEGYT
12,TRBV5-4,few,TRBJ2-3,ASSLRQGKDTQY
12,TRBV12-3/TRBV12-4,many,TRBJ2-1,ASSTSTSVDEQF
12,TRBV7-9,many,TRBJ2-5,ASSLARGRETQY
17,TRBV7-2,.,TRBJ2-2,ASSNPGLAEATRAGELF
15,TRBV5-4,.,TRBJ2-2,ASSLTPPGSGTGELF
14,TRBV19,.,TRBJ2-3,ASSDGLAPSTDTQY
9,TRBV18,few,TRBJ1-2,ASSPGDGYT
14,TRBV7-2,few,TRBJ1-6,ASSLERRQGNSPLH
12,TRBV6-2/TRBV6-3,.,TRBJ2-7,ASSFGTSRHEQY
14,TRBV12-3/TRBV12-4,many,TRBJ2-1,ASSVRLALSYNEQF